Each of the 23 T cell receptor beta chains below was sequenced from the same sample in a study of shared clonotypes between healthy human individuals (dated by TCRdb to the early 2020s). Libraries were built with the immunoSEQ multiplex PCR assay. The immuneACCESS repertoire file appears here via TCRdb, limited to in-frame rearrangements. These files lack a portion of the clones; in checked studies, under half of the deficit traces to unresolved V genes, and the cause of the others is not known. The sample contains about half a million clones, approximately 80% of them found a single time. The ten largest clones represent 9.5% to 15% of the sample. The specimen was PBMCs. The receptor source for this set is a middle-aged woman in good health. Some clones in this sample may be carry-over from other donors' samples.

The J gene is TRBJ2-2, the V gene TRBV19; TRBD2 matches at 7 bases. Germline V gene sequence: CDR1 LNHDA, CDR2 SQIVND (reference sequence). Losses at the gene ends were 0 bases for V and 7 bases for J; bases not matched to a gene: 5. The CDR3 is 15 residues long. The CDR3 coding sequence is TGTGCCAGTAGTATAGATTGGACTAGGAGCGGGGAGCTGTTTTTT. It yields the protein CASSIDWTRSGELFF.

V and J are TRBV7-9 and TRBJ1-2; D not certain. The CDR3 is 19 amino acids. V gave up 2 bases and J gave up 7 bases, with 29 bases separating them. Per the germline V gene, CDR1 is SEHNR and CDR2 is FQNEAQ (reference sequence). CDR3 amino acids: CASSLSFRVRGGLEAGYTF. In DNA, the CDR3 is TGTGCCAGCAGCTTAAGTTTCCGGGTACGGGGTGGGCTGGAGGCTGGCTACACCTTC.

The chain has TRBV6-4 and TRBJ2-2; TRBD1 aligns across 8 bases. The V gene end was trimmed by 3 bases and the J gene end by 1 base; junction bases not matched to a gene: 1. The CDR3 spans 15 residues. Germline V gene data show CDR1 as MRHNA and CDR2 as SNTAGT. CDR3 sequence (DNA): TGTGCCAGCAGTGAGACAGGGGAGAACACCGGGGAGCTGTTTTTT. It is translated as CASSETGENTGELFF.

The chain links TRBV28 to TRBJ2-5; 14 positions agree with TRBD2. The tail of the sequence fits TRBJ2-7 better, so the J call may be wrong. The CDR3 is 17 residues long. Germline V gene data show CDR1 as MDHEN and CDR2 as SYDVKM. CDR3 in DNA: TGTGCCAGCAATACACCGACTAGCGGGAGGGCCCTCTACGAGCAGTACTTC. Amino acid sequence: CASNTPTSGRALYEQYF.

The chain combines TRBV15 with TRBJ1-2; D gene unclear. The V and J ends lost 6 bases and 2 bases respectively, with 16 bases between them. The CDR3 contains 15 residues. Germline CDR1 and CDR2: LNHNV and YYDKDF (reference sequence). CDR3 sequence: CATRDFGGSNYGYTF. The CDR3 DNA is TGTGCCACCAGGGATTTTGGAGGGTCGAACTATGGCTACACCTTC.

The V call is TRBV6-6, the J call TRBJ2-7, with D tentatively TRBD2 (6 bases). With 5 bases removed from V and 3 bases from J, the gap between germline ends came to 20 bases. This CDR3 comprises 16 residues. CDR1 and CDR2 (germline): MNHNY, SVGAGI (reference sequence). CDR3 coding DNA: TGTGCCAGCAGTGCAACACCGGGACTCGTATTCTACGAGCAGTACTTC. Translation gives CASSATPGLVFYEQYF.

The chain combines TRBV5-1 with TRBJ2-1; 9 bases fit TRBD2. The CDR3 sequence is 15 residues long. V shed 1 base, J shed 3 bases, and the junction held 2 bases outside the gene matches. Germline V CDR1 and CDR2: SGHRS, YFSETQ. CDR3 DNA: TGCGCCAGCAGCTTGTTTAGCGGGAGCTACAATGAGCAGTTCTTC. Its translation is CASSLFSGSYNEQFF.

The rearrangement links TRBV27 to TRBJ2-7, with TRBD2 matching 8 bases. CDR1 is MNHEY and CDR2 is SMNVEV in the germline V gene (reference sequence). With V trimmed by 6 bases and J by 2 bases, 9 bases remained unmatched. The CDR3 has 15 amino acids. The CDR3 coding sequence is TGTGCCAGCAGCCATCAGCGGGAGAGGCCCTACGAGCAGTACTTC. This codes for CASSHQRERPYEQYF.

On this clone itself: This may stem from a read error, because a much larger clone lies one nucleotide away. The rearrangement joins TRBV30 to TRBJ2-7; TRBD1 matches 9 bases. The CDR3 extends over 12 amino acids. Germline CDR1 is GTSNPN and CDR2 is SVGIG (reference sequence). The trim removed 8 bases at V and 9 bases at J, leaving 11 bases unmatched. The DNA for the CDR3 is TGTGCCGGGGCTGGGACAGGGTTGGGGCAGTACTTC. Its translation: CAGAGTGLGQYF.

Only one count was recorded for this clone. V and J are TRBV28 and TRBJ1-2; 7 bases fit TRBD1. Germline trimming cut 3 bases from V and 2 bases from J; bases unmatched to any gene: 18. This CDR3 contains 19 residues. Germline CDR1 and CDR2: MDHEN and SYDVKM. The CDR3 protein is CASSFPLGAGGGKNYGYTF. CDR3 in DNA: TGTGCCAGCAGTTTCCCCTTGGGGGCAGGGGGGGGCAAGAACTATGGCTACACCTTC.

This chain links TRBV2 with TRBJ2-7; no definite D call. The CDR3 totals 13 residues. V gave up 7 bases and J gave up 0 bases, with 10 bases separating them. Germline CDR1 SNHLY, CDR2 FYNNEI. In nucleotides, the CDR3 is TGTGCCAGCACCGGACCGAGCTCCTACGAGCAGTACTTC. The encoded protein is CASTGPSSYEQYF.

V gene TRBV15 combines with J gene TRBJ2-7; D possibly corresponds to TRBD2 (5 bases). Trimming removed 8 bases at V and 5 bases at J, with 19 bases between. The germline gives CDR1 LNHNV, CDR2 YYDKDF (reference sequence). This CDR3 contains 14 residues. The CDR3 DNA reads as TGTGCCACCTCAAAGAGCGGACCGAAGCACGAGCAGTACTTC. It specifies CATSKSGPKHEQYF.

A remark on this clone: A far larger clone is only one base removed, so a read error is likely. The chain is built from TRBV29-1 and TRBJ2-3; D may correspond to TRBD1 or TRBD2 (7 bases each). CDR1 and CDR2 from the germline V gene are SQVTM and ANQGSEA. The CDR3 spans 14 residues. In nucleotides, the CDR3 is TGCAGCGTTGCTCAGGGGGGGAACACAGATACGCAGTGTTTT. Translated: CSVAQGGNTDTQCF.

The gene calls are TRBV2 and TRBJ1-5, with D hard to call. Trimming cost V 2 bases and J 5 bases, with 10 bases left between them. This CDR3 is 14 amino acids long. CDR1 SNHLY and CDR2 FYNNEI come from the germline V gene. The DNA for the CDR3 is TGTGCCAGCAGTGAATTTATGCGGGATCAGCCCCAGCATTTT. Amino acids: CASSEFMRDQPQHF.

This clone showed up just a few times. CDR3 loop: CASSEGLAGGGETQYF. As DNA, the CDR3 is TGCGCCAGCAGTGAGGGACTAGCGGGAGGGGGAGAGACCCAGTACTTC. The chain recombines TRBV10-1 with TRBJ2-5; 15 bases map to TRBD2. CDR1 and CDR2 (germline): WNHNN, SYGVQD (reference sequence). V gave up 2 bases and J gave up 4 bases; unmatched junction bases: 2. CDR3 length: 16 residues.

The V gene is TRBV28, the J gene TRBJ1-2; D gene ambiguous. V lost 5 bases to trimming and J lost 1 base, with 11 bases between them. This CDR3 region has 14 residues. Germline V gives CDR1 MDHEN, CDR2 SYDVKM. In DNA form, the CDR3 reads TGTGCCAGCAGTCTCGACGCCGGTAACTATGGCTACACCTTC. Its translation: CASSLDAGNYGYTF.

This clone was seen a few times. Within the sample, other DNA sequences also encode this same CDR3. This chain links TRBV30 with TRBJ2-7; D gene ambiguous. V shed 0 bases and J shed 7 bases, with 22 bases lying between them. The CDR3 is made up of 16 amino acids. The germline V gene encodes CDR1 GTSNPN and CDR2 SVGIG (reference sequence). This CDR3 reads CAWSVQRDAVSLEQYF. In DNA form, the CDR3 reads TGTGCCTGGAGTGTACAGAGAGATGCAGTGTCCCTGGAGCAGTACTTC.

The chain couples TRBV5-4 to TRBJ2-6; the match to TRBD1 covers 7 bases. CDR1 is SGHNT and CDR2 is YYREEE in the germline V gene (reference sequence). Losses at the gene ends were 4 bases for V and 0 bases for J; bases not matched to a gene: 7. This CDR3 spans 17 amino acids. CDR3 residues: CASSVDRYASGANVLTF. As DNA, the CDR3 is TGTGCCAGCAGCGTGGACAGGTATGCCTCTGGGGCCAACGTCCTGACTTTC.

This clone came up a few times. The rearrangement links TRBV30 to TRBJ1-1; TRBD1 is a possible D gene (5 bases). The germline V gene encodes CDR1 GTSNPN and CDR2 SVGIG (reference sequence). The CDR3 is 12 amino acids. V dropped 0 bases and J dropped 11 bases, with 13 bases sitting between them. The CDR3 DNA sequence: TGTGCCTGGAGTGTGGAGGGGATATCGGCTTTCTTT. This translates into CAWSVEGISAFF.

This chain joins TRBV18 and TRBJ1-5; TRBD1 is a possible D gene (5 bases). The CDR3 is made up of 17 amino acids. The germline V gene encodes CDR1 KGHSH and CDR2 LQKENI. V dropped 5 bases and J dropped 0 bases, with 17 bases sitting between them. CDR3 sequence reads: CASSGGLLPNSNQPQHF. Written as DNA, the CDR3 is TGTGCCAGCTCAGGGGGACTTTTACCTAATAGCAATCAGCCCCAGCATTTT.

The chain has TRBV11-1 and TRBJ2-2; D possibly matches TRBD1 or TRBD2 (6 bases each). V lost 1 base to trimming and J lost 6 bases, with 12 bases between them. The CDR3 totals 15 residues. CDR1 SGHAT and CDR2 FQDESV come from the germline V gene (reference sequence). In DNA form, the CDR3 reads TGTGCCAGCAGCTTAGATGGGGGGCGAGCCGGGGAGCTGTTTTTT. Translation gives CASSLDGGRAGELFF.

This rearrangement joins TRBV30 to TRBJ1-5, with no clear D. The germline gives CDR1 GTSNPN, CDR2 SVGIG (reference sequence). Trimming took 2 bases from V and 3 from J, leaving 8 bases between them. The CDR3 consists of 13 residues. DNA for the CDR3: TGTGCCTGGAGTACGGGCGACAATCAGCCCCAGCATTTT. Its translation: CAWSTGDNQPQHF.

The CDR3 loop reads CASSEAGRGKIQETQYF. The DNA of the CDR3 is TGTGCCAGCAGTGAAGCGGGGCGTGGTAAAATCCAAGAGACCCAGTACTTC. The chain joins TRBV2 to TRBJ2-5, with a weak D call TRBD1 (5 bases). Germline V gives CDR1 SNHLY, CDR2 FYNNEI. This CDR3 spans 17 amino acids. The V and J ends lost 0 bases and 1 base respectively, with 15 bases between them.